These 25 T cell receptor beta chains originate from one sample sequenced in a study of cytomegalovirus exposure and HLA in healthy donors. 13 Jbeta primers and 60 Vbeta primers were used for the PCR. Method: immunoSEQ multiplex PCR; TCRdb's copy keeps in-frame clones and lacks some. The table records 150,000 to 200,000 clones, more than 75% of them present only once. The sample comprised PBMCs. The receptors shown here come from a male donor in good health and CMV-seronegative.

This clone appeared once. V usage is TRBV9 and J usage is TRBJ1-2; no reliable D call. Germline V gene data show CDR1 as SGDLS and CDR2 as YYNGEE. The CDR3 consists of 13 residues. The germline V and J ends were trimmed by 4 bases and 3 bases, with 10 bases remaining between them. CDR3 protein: CASSPDGDYGYTF. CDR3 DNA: TGTGCCAGCAGCCCCGACGGAGACTATGGCTACACCTTC.

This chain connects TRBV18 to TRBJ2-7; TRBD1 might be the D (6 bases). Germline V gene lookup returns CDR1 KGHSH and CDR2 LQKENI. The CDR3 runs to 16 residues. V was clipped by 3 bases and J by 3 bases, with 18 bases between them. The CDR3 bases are TGTGCCAGCTCACCTTCGGGTGGGGGCAGACACTACGAGCAGTACTTC. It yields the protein CASSPSGGGRHYEQYF.

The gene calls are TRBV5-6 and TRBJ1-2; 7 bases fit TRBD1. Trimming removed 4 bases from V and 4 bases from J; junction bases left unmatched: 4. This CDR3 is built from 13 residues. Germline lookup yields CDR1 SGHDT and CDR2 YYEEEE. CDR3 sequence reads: CASSKGQTYGYTF. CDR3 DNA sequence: TGTGCCAGCAGCAAGGGACAGACCTATGGCTACACCTTC.

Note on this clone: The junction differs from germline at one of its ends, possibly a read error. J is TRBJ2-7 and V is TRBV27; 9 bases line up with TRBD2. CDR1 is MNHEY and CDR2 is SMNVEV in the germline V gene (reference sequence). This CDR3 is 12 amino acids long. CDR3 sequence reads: CASSSLAGRMLF. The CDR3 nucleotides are TGTGCCAGCAGTTCCCTAGCGGGACGCATGCTTTTC.

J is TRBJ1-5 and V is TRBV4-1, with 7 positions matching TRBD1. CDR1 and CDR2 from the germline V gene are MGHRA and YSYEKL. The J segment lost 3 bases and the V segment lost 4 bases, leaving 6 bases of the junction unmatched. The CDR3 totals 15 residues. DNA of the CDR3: TGCGCCAGCAGCCCTCAGGACAGGAACAATCAGCCCCAGCATTTT. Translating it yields CASSPQDRNNQPQHF.

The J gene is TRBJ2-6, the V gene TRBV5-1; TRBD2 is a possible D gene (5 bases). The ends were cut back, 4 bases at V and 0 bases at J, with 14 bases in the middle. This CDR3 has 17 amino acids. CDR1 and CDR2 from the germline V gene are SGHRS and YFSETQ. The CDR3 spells CASSPMTGNSGANVLTF. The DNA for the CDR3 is TGCGCCAGCAGCCCTATGACGGGAAACTCTGGGGCCAACGTCCTGACTTTC.

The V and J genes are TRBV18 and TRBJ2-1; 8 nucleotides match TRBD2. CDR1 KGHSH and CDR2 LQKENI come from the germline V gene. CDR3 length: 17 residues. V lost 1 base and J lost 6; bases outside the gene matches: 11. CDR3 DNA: TGTGCCAGCTCACCACGGGGGGGACTAGGGGCTGGCAATGAGCAGTTCTTC. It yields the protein CASSPRGGLGAGNEQFF.

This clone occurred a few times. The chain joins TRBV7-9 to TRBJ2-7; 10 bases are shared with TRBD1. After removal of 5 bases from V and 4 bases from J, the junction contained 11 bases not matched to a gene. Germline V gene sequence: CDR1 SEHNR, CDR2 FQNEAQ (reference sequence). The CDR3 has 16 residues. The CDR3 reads CASSPRWGQGNYEQYF. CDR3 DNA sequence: TGTGCCAGCAGCCCCAGGTGGGGACAGGGGAATTACGAGCAGTACTTC. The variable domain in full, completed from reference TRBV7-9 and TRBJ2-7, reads DTGVSQNPRHKITKRGQNVTFRCDPISEHNRLYWYRQTLGQGPEFLTYFQNEAQLEKSRLLSDRFSAERPKGSFSTLEIQRTEQGDSAMYLCASSPRWGQGNYEQYFGPGTRLTVT.

CDR3 in amino acids: CASRGEQEDTQYF. DNA of the CDR3: TGTGCCAGCAGGGGAGAACAAGAAGATACGCAGTATTTT. V and J are TRBV21-1 and TRBJ2-3; the DNA was not compared with TRBD2, the D call given in the table. TRBV21-1 is termed a pseudogene. The length of the CDR3 is 13 residues.

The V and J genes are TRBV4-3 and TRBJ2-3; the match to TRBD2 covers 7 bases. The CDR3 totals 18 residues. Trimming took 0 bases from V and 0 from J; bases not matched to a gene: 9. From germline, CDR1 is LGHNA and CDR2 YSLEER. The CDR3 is CASSQDLPSGSSTDTQYF. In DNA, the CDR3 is TGCGCCAGCAGCCAAGATTTGCCTAGCGGCAGTAGCACAGATACGCAGTATTTT.

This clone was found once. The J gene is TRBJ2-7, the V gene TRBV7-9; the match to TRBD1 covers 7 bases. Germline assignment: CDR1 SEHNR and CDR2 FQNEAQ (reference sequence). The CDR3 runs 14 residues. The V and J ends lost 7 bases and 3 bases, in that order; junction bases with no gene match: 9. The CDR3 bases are TGTGCCAGCATCTCACCGGACAGGAACTACGAGCAGTACTTC. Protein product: CASISPDRNYEQYF.

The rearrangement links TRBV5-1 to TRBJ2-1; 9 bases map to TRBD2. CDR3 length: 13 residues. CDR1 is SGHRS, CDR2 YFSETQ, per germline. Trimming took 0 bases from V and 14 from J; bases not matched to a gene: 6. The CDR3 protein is CASSLGLGLAEFF. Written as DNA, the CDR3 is TGCGCCAGCAGCTTGGGATTGGGACTAGCAGAGTTCTTC.

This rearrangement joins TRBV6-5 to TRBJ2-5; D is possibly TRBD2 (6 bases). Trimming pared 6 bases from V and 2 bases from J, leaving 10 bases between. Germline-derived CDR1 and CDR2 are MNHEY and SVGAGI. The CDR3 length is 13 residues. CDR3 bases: TGTGCCAGCAGAAAAGCGGGTCAAGAGACCCAGTACTTC. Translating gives CASRKAGQETQYF.

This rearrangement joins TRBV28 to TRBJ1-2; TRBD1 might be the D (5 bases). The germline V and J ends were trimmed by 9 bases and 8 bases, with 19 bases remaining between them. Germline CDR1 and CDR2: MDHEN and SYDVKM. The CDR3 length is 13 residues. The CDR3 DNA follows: TGTGCCAGTCAGGGTGTGCCTATGGGAGGCTACACCTTC. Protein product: CASQGVPMGGYTF.

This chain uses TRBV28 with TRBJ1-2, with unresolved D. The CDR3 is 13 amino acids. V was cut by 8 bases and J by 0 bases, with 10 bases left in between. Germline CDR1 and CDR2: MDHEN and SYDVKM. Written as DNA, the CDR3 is TGTGCCAGCCGGGAGTCAGCTAACTATGGCTACACCTTC. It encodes CASRESANYGYTF.

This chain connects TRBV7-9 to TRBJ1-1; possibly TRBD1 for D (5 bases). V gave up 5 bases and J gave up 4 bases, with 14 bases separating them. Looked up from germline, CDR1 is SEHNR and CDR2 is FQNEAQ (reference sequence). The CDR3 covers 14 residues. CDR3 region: CASSDWGGSTEAFF. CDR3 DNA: TGTGCCAGCAGCGACTGGGGGGGGAGCACTGAAGCTTTCTTT.

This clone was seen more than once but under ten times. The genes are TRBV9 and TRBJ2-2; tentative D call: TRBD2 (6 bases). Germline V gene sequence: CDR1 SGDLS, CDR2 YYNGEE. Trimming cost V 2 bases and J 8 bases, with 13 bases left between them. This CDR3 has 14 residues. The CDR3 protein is CASSVGTGAGELFF. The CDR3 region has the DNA TGTGCCAGCAGCGTCGGGACGGGAGCTGGGGAGCTGTTTTTT.

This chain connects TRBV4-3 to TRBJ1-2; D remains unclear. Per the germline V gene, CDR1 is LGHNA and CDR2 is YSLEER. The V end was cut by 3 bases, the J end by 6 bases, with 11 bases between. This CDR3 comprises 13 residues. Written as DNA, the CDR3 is TGCGCCAGCAGCCAGTCACCTAAAGATGGCTACACCTTC. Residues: CASSQSPKDGYTF.

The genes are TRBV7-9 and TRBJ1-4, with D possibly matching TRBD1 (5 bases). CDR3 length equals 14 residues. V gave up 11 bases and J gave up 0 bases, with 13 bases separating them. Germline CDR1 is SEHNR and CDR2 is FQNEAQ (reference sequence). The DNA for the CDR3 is TGTGCCTGGGGGGAGACCGCAACTAATGAAAAACTGTTTTTT. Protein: CAWGETATNEKLFF.

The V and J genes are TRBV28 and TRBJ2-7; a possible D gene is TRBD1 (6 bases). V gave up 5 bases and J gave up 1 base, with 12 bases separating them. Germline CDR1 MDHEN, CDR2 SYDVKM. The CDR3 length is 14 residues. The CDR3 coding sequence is TGTGCCAGCAGTAAGACAGGTTTGTCCTACGAGCAGTACTTC. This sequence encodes CASSKTGLSYEQYF. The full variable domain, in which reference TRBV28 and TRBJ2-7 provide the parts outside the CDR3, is DVKVTQSSRYLVKRTGEKVFLECVQDMDHENMFWYRQDPGLGLRLIYFSYDVKMKEKGDIPEGYSVSREKKERFSLILESASTNQTSMYLCASSKTGLSYEQYFGPGTRLTVT.

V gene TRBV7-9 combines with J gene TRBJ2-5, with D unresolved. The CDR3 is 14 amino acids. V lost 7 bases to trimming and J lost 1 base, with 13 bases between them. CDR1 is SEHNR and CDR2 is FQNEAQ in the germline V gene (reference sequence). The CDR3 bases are TGTGCCAGCAAGTTGACAAGCCCCCAAGAGACCCAGTACTTC. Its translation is CASKLTSPQETQYF.

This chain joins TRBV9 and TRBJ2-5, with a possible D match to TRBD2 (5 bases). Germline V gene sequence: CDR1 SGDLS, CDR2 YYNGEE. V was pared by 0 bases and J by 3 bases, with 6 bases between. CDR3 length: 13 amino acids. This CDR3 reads CASSVEEEETQYF. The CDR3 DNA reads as TGTGCCAGCAGCGTAGAGGAGGAAGAGACCCAGTACTTC.

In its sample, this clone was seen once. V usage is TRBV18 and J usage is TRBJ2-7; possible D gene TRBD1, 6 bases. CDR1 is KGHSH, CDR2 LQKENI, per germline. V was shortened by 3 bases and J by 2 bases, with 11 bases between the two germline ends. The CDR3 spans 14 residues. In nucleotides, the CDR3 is TGTGCCAGCTCACCCCGACAGGAGACCTACGAGCAGTACTTC. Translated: CASSPRQETYEQYF. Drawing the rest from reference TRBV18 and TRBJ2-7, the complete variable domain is NAGVMQNPRHLVRRRGQEARLRCSPMKGHSHVYWYRQLPEEGLKFMVYLQKENIIDESGMPKERFSAEFPKEGPSILRIQQVVRGDSAAYFCASSPRQETYEQYFGPGTRLTVT.

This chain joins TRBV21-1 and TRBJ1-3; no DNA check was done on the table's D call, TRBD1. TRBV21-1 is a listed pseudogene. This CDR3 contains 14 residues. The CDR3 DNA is TGTGCCAGCAGCGAGGACAGGGCTGGAAACACCATATATTTT. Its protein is CASSEDRAGNTIYF.

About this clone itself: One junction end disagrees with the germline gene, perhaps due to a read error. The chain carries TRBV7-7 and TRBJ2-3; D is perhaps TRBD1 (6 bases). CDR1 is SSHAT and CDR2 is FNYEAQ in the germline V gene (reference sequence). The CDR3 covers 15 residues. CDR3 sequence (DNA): TGTGCTAGCAGCCCCGGACAGCGCGGCACAGATACGCAGTATTTT. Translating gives CASSPGQRGTDTQYF.